The 24 T cell receptor beta chains in this list originate from one sample, sequenced in a study of OX40 agonist ivuxolimab in advanced cancers. TCRdb's copy holds only in-frame clones and misses some; the assay was immunoSEQ multiplex PCR. The sample yields about 120,000 clones, 75% to 90% seen once. The sample consisted of CD4+ or CD8+ T cells sorted from blood, taken in a trial of the OX40 agonist ivuxolimab. The source is an adult with an advanced solid tumor such as melanoma, head and neck, liver or kidney cancer.

The chain joins TRBV25-1 to TRBJ2-2; 7 nucleotides match TRBD1. Germline assignment: CDR1 MGHDK and CDR2 SYGVNS. The CDR3 extends over 15 amino acids. Trimming took 1 base from V and 4 from J; bases not matched to a gene: 3. The CDR3 coding sequence is TGTGCCAGCAGTGAATCCACAGGGGCCACCGGGGAGCTGTTTTTT. Translated, it gives CASSESTGATGELFF.

The chain uses TRBV28 and TRBJ1-2; the match to TRBD1 covers 7 bases. Germline CDR1 MDHEN, CDR2 SYDVKM. After removal of 3 bases from V and 4 bases from J, the junction contained 5 bases not matched to a gene. This CDR3 comprises 14 residues. The CDR3 DNA reads TGTGCCAGCAGTTTGAGGGGGCACGCCTATGGCTACACCTTC. It specifies CASSLRGHAYGYTF.

The V call is TRBV7-7, the J call TRBJ2-1; D gene uncertain. The V end was cut by 2 bases, the J end by 12 bases, with 14 bases between. The CDR3 runs 13 residues. The germline gives CDR1 SSHAT, CDR2 FNYEAQ (reference sequence). CDR3 nucleotides: TGTGCCAGCAGCTTAAGTTTCGGGTTACCGCAGTTCTTC. Its translation is CASSLSFGLPQFF.

The rearrangement joins TRBV7-2 to TRBJ2-7; no clear D. CDR3 length: 13 residues. CDR1 is SGHTA and CDR2 is FQGNSA in the germline V gene. Trimming pared 4 bases from V and 2 bases from J, leaving 9 bases between. The CDR3 DNA sequence: TGTGCCAGCAGCTCATCGTGGGCCTACGAGCAGTACTTC. Translated: CASSSSWAYEQYF.

The chain links TRBV11-2 to TRBJ2-3, with D possibly being TRBD1 or TRBD2 (6 bases each). V was clipped by 2 bases and J by 4 bases, with 16 bases between them. This CDR3 has 16 residues. Per the germline V gene, CDR1 is SGHAT and CDR2 is FQNNGV. In DNA, the CDR3 is TGTGCCAGCAGCTTATGGGTACCGGGGGCCGCAGATACGCAGTATTTT. Amino acid sequence: CASSLWVPGAADTQYF.

The rearrangement joins TRBV5-5 to TRBJ2-6; TRBD1 aligns across 7 bases. Trimming removed 6 bases from V and 0 bases from J; junction bases left unmatched: 6. The CDR3 runs 16 residues. The V gene's germline CDR1 is SGHKS and CDR2 YYEKEE (reference sequence). The CDR3 spells CASTPGQNSGANVLTF. The CDR3 DNA reads as TGTGCCAGCACCCCGGGACAGAACTCTGGGGCCAACGTCCTGACTTTC.

V is TRBV11-3 and J is TRBJ1-2; D gene unclear. Per the germline V gene, CDR1 is SGHNT and CDR2 is YENEEA. CDR3 length: 13 residues. Trimming removed 0 bases at V and 4 bases at J, with 6 bases between. CDR3: CASSLESGYGYTF. The CDR3 coding sequence is TGTGCCAGCAGCTTAGAGTCAGGCTATGGCTACACCTTC.

The rearrangement uses TRBV2 and TRBJ1-5; D might be TRBD1 (5 bases). V shed 5 bases and J shed 0 bases, with 8 bases lying between them. In germline, CDR1 is SNHLY, CDR2 FYNNEI. CDR3 length: 14 amino acids. In DNA, the CDR3 is TGTGCCAGCAGTCGGACATCTAGCAATCAGCCCCAGCATTTT. This encodes CASSRTSSNQPQHF.

The chain combines TRBV28 with TRBJ1-4; 7 bases are shared with TRBD1. Germline assignment: CDR1 MDHEN and CDR2 SYDVKM. V was pared by 6 bases and J by 0 bases, with 19 bases of the junction left unmatched. The CDR3 is made up of 20 amino acids. The chain's CDR3 is CASRLFRGGRGAATNEKLFF. The DNA of the CDR3 is TGTGCCAGCAGACTTTTCCGAGGGGGCAGGGGGGCTGCAACTAATGAAAAACTGTTTTTT.

This clone was recorded only once. V is TRBV9 and J is TRBJ1-5; D ambiguous. Germline lookup yields CDR1 SGDLS and CDR2 YYNGEE. The V and J ends lost 0 bases and 0 bases respectively, with 7 bases between them. CDR3 length: 15 residues. DNA of the CDR3: TGTGCCAGCAGCGTAGGCAGTCTTAGCAATCAGCCCCAGCATTTT. It yields the protein CASSVGSLSNQPQHF. The whole variable domain, remainder taken from reference TRBV9 and TRBJ1-5, is DSGVTQTPKHLITATGQRVTLRCSPRSGDLSVYWYQQSLDQGLQFLIQYYNGEERAKGNILERFSAQQFPDLHSELNLSSLELGDSALYFCASSVGSLSNQPQHFGDGTRLSIL.

The chain uses TRBV10-1 and TRBJ2-3, with 12 bases matching TRBD2. The trim removed 2 bases at V and 2 bases at J, leaving 8 bases unmatched. CDR1 is WNHNN and CDR2 is SYGVQD in the germline V gene (reference sequence). The CDR3 is 18 amino acids. CDR3 sequence: CASSETLAGGPITDTQYF. As DNA, the CDR3 is TGCGCCAGCAGTGAGACACTAGCGGGGGGCCCAATCACAGATACGCAGTATTTT.

The rearrangement joins TRBV7-8 to TRBJ1-5; D is unresolved. Germline V CDR1 and CDR2: SGHVS, FQNEAQ. CDR3 length equals 15 residues. The V end lost 5 bases, the J end lost 4 bases, and 15 bases lay between the germline ends. The chain's CDR3 is CASSPWTSRNQPQHF. CDR3 coding DNA: TGTGCCAGCAGCCCGTGGACGAGTCGGAATCAGCCCCAGCATTTT. The full variable domain, rest sourced from reference TRBV7-8 and TRBJ1-5, is GAGVSQSPRYKVAKRGQDVALRCDPISGHVSLFWYQQALGQGPEFLTYFQNEAQLDKSGLPSDRFFAERPEGSVSTLKIQRTQQEDSAVYLCASSPWTSRNQPQHFGDGTRLSIL.

The chain joins TRBV11-2 to TRBJ2-2; D is undetermined. Trimming took 4 bases from V and 1 from J, leaving 7 bases between them. CDR1 SGHAT and CDR2 FQNNGV come from the germline V gene. The CDR3 is 14 residues long. The DNA of the CDR3 is TGTGCCAGCAGCTCCGTAGGGAACACCGGGGAGCTGTTTTTT. Translated: CASSSVGNTGELFF.

This chain joins TRBV5-6 and TRBJ1-3; tentative D call: TRBD1 (5 bases). Trimming stripped 6 bases from V and 2 bases from J, with 12 bases between. CDR1 is SGHDT, CDR2 YYEEEE, per germline. This CDR3 spans 14 amino acids. CDR3 sequence reads: CASTRDEAGNTIYF. The CDR3 DNA is TGTGCCAGCACGCGGGACGAGGCTGGAAACACCATATATTTT.

The chain links TRBV28 to TRBJ1-5; D is possibly TRBD1 (5 bases). V lost 3 bases to trimming and J lost 4 bases, with 16 bases between them. The CDR3 extends over 16 amino acids. CDR1 and CDR2 from the germline V gene are MDHEN and SYDVKM. CDR3 sequence (DNA): TGTGCCAGCAGTTTTAGGGCAGGGACGGGGAATCAGCCCCAGCATTTT. Encoded protein: CASSFRAGTGNQPQHF.

The rearrangement links TRBV14 to TRBJ2-3; D is tentatively TRBD1 or TRBD2 (5 bases each). The CDR3 spans 18 residues. From germline, CDR1 is SGHDN and CDR2 FVKESK. With 0 bases removed from V and 6 bases from J, the gap between germline ends came to 22 bases. CDR3 nucleotide sequence: TGTGCCAGCAGCCAAGATTCCCGGGGCGTATATTATTCGGATACGCAGTATTTT. It translates to CASSQDSRGVYYSDTQYF.

The rearrangement joins TRBV7-2 to TRBJ2-2; 9 bases are a match to TRBD1. Germline lookup yields CDR1 SGHTA and CDR2 FQGNSA. Trimming removed 5 bases from V and 4 bases from J; junction bases left unmatched: 5. CDR3 length equals 15 residues. The CDR3 nucleotides are TGTGCCAGCAGCCTACAGGGGGCGAGCACCGGGGAGCTGTTTTTT. Translating it yields CASSLQGASTGELFF. The entire variable domain, with the rest obtained from reference TRBV7-2 and TRBJ2-2, is as follows: GAGVSQSPSNKVTEKGKDVELRCDPISGHTALYWYRQSLGQGLEFLIYFQGNSAPDKSGLPSDRFSAERTGGSVSTLTIQRTQQEDSAVYLCASSLQGASTGELFFGEGSRLTVL.

V usage is TRBV10-3 and J usage is TRBJ2-7, with D unresolved. The CDR3 extends over 15 amino acids. Per germline, CDR1 ENHRY and CDR2 SYGVKD. V shed 0 bases and J shed 4 bases, with 13 bases lying between them. CDR3 DNA: TGTGCCATCAGTGAGTCCAACAATTCAGGTTACGAGCAGTACTTC. Its protein product is CAISESNNSGYEQYF.

The CDR3 here is CASSLGSQQGSYF. CDR3 nucleotides: TGTGCCAGCAGTTTGGGATCTCAACAGGGTTCGTACTTC. The chain carries TRBV28 and TRBJ2-7; TRBD1 might be the D (6 bases). Trimming took 3 bases from V and 12 from J, leaving 18 bases between them. Germline CDR1 reads MDHEN; CDR2 reads SYDVKM. The CDR3 covers 13 residues.

The rearrangement joins TRBV5-4 to TRBJ2-5; no definite D call. The CDR3 has 15 amino acids. V lost 0 bases and J 4 bases, leaving 13 bases between the germline ends. The V gene's germline CDR1 is SGHNT and CDR2 YYREEE (reference sequence). CDR3 in DNA: TGTGCCAGCAGCTTGGGACTCCCCGTGGGAGAGACCCAGTACTTC. Encoded protein: CASSLGLPVGETQYF.

This CDR3 reads CASSSTGGGSYEQYF. For the CDR3, the DNA is TGTGCCAGCAGTTCTACAGGGGGGGGCTCCTACGAGCAGTACTTC. The V and J genes are TRBV28 and TRBJ2-7; maybe TRBD1 (8 bases). This CDR3 is built from 15 residues. Germline V CDR1 and CDR2: MDHEN, SYDVKM. V lost 4 bases to trimming and J lost 0 bases, with 13 bases between them. Supplemented by reference TRBV28 and TRBJ2-7, the full variable domain reads DVKVTQSSRYLVKRTGEKVFLECVQDMDHENMFWYRQDPGLGLRLIYFSYDVKMKEKGDIPEGYSVSREKKERFSLILESASTNQTSMYLCASSSTGGGSYEQYFGPGTRLTVT.

The chain combines TRBV7-2 with TRBJ2-5; D gene ambiguous. Germline-derived CDR1 and CDR2 are SGHTA and FQGNSA. The CDR3 covers 14 residues. The V end was cut by 5 bases, the J end by 5 bases, with 15 bases between. The CDR3, as DNA: TGTGCCAGCAGCATCGGGTTCTCAGCGGAGACCCAGTACTTC. Translated: CASSIGFSAETQYF. The whole variable domain, remainder taken from reference TRBV7-2 and TRBJ2-5, is GAGVSQSPSNKVTEKGKDVELRCDPISGHTALYWYRQSLGQGLEFLIYFQGNSAPDKSGLPSDRFSAERTGGSVSTLTIQRTQQEDSAVYLCASSIGFSAETQYFGPGTRLLVL.

This rearrangement joins TRBV18 to TRBJ2-5, with a tentative D call TRBD1 (5 bases). Per the germline V gene, CDR1 is KGHSH and CDR2 is LQKENI. The V and J ends lost 3 bases and 3 bases respectively, with 11 bases between them. The CDR3 sequence is 14 residues long. The CDR3 coding sequence is TGTGCCAGCTCACCTGGATCGACAGAAGAGACCCAGTACTTC. Residues: CASSPGSTEETQYF. The full variable domain, rest sourced from reference TRBV18 and TRBJ2-5, is NAGVMQNPRHLVRRRGQEARLRCSPMKGHSHVYWYRQLPEEGLKFMVYLQKENIIDESGMPKERFSAEFPKEGPSILRIQQVVRGDSAAYFCASSPGSTEETQYFGPGTRLLVL.

The rearrangement links TRBV28 to TRBJ1-1; D gene uncertain. The CDR3 is 12 amino acids. V lost 10 bases, J lost 0 bases, and 9 bases lay in between. The germline V gene has CDR1 MDHEN and CDR2 SYDVKM. Here the CDR3 DNA reads TGTGCCACCGCCTCCATGAACACTGAAGCTTTCTTT. Translation: CATASMNTEAFF.